A selection of T cell receptor beta chains follows, all from one sample in a study of blood T cell repertoires in COVID-19. Sequencing was performed with immunoSEQ multiplex PCR; in TCRdb, only in-frame clones are kept and a portion is missing. This repertoire shows 85,000 to 110,000 clones, roughly 84% found once; its top ten account for 13%. Specimen: peripheral blood. The source of these receptors is a human donor in a cohort sampled during active or convalescent COVID-19. CDR3s include the opening cysteine and the closing phenylalanine or tryptophan. Each record gives: CDR3 protein, CDR3 DNA, D gene, V gene, clone size, J gene. D genes are given only for firm matches. Expanded clones are given a class, and other clones once, few, many or no size at all.

CASSVLAGSYEQYF	TGTGCCAGCAGCGTACTAGCGGGGTCCTACGAGCAGTACTTC	TRBD2	TRBV9	few	TRBJ2-7
CATSLTVNSPLHF	TGTGCCACCAGCTTGACAGTTAATTCACCCCTCCACTTT	-	TRBV24-1	-	TRBJ1-6
CASGRNTGELFF	TGTGCCAGCGGTAGAAACACCGGGGAGCTGTTTTTT	-	TRBV6-5	-	TRBJ2-2
CATGQGFYGYTF	TGTGCCACAGGACAGGGCTTCTATGGCTACACCTTC	TRBD1	TRBV19	-	TRBJ1-2
CSSGSGGREQFF	TGCAGCTCGGGTAGCGGGGGGCGCGAGCAGTTCTTC	TRBD2	TRBV29-1	once	TRBJ2-1
CASSQSGQGLYEQYF	TGCGCCAGCAGCCAAAGCGGCCAAGGTCTCTACGAGCAGTACTTC	-	TRBV4-3	-	TRBJ2-7
CASSHRTGGHNEQFF	TGTGCCAGCAGTCACCGGACAGGGGGTCACAATGAGCAGTTCTTC	TRBD1	TRBV5-4	-	TRBJ2-1
CASSPTGKHYEQYF	TGTGCCAGCAGCCCGACAGGGAAGCACTACGAGCAGTACTTC	TRBD1	TRBV3-1/TRBV3-2	-	TRBJ2-7
CASSLAGDREAFF	TGTGCCAGCAGCTTAGCGGGGGACAGGGAAGCTTTCTTT	TRBD1	TRBV7-2	-	TRBJ1-1
CASRRGQTDTQYF	TGTGCCAGCAGACGAGGACAGACAGATACGCAGTATTTT	-	TRBV12-3/TRBV12-4	-	TRBJ2-3
CASSRARQGVGSMNTEAFF	TGTGCCAGCAGCAGAGCTCGTCAGGGGGTGGGGTCCATGAACACTGAAGCTTTCTTT	TRBD1	TRBV11-3	-	TRBJ1-1
CASSAGGKTYEQYF	TGTGCCAGCAGCGCCGGGGGGAAAACCTACGAGCAGTACTTC	TRBD2	TRBV9	-	TRBJ2-7
CASSLDRGTNYGYTF	TGTGCCAGCAGTTTAGACAGGGGGACTAACTATGGCTACACCTTC	TRBD1	TRBV28	-	TRBJ1-2
CATAPPGSGNTIYF	TGTGCCACCGCCCCGCCCGGGTCTGGAAACACCATATATTTT	-	TRBV10-3	-	TRBJ1-3
CASSPASRGGGLYNEQFF	TGTGCCAGCTCACCGGCCTCGCGGGGGGGAGGACTCTACAATGAGCAGTTCTTC	TRBD2	TRBV18	-	TRBJ2-1
CASSLAGPRGIRNEQFF	TGTGCCAGCAGCTTAGCCGGGCCTAGGGGAATACGCAATGAGCAGTTCTTC	-	TRBV11-2	-	TRBJ2-1
CASSERTGGLGKPQHF	TGCGCCAGCAGTGAGCGGACAGGGGGCCTAGGAAAGCCCCAGCATTTT	TRBD1	TRBV10-2	-	TRBJ1-5
CASSIGPGLETQYF	TGTGCCAGTAGTATAGGTCCAGGGCTAGAGACCCAGTACTTC	-	TRBV19	-	TRBJ2-5
CASSFNRGATGELFF	TGTGCCAGCAGCTTTAACAGGGGAGCGACCGGGGAGCTGTTTTTT	TRBD1	TRBV7-2	-	TRBJ2-2
CSVSATGGASGYTF	TGCAGCGTGTCCGCGACAGGGGGCGCGAGTGGCTACACCTTC	TRBD1	TRBV29-1	-	TRBJ1-2
CASSPAENTEAFF	TGCGCCAGCAGCCCCGCGGAGAACACTGAAGCTTTCTTT	-	TRBV5-1	-	TRBJ1-1
CASSFTYEQYF	TGTGCCAGCAGCTTCACCTACGAGCAGTACTTC	-	TRBV7-2	-	TRBJ2-7
CASSQERQMAGGYNEQFF	TGTGCCAGCAGCCAAGAAAGACAAATGGCGGGGGGATACAATGAGCAGTTCTTC	TRBD2	TRBV4-2	-	TRBJ2-1
CASSTRPLAGGSTGELFF	TGTGCCAGCAGCACGCGCCCCTTAGCGGGGGGTAGCACCGGGGAGCTGTTTTTT	TRBD2	TRBV11-2	-	TRBJ2-2
CASSLFRGEKLFF	TGTGCCAGCAGTTTGTTCCGGGGTGAGAAACTGTTTTTT	-	TRBV6-5	-	TRBJ1-4
CASARAAGGDNEQFF	TGTGCCAGCGCCCGGGCGGCGGGGGGGGACAATGAGCAGTTCTTC	TRBD2	TRBV6-4	few	TRBJ2-1
CAIRETSLETQYF	TGTGCCATCAGGGAGACTAGCCTGGAGACCCAGTACTTC	TRBD2	TRBV10-3	once	TRBJ2-5
CASSQQTSGGINTQYF	TGTGCCAGCAGCCAGCAGACTAGCGGGGGCATAAATACGCAGTATTTT	TRBD2	TRBV3-1/TRBV3-2	-	TRBJ2-3
CASSSPPGSNTEAFF	TGTGCCAGCAGCTCCCCTCCGGGATCGAACACTGAAGCTTTCTTT	-	TRBV9	-	TRBJ1-1
CASSPPPGVTYEQYF	TGTGCCAGCTCACCACCCCCGGGGGTGACCTACGAGCAGTACTTC	-	TRBV18	-	TRBJ2-7
CASSPGQGAVYGYTF	TGTGCCAGCAGCCCGGGACAGGGGGCTGTCTATGGCTACACCTTC	TRBD1	TRBV4-2	-	TRBJ1-2
CASRRTGTAYGYTF	TGTGCCAGCAGACGTACTGGGACAGCCTATGGCTACACCTTC	TRBD1	TRBV28	once	TRBJ1-2
CASRRGANTEAFF	TGTGCCAGCAGACGCGGGGCGAACACTGAAGCTTTCTTT	-	TRBV6-5	-	TRBJ1-1
CSAYGSYEQYF	TGCAGTGCTTACGGTTCCTACGAGCAGTACTTC	-	TRBV20-1	once	TRBJ2-7
CASGLWESNTEAFF	TGTGCTAGTGGTCTCTGGGAGTCGAACACTGAAGCTTTCTTT	-	TRBV12-5	-	TRBJ1-1
CASSEGANVGNQPQHF	TGTGCCAGCAGCGAGGGGGCAAACGTCGGCAATCAGCCCCAGCATTTT	TRBD1	TRBV28	-	TRBJ1-5
CASSFGIVAFF	TGTGCCAGTAGTTTCGGGATAGTAGCTTTCTTT	-	TRBV19	-	TRBJ1-1
CASSAAGNTIYF	TGTGCCAGTTCCGCCGCGGGAAACACCATATATTTT	-	TRBV6-6	-	TRBJ1-3
CASSLKGSDNQPQHF	TGTGCCAGCAGCTTAAAGGGGTCGGACAATCAGCCCCAGCATTTT	-	TRBV7-2	-	TRBJ1-5
CASSPPVVAGVSGELFF	TGTGCCAGCTCACCACCGGTAGTAGCGGGGGTCTCCGGGGAGCTGTTTTTT	TRBD2	TRBV18	-	TRBJ2-2
CASSSDRYNQPQHF	TGTGCCAGCAGCTCGGACAGGTACAATCAGCCCCAGCATTTT	TRBD1	TRBV5-8	-	TRBJ1-5
CASTRDSSNQPQHF	TGTGCCAGCACCCGTGACTCCAGCAATCAGCCCCAGCATTTT	-	TRBV6-6	-	TRBJ1-5
CASSAGTGDTGELFF	TGTGCCAGCAGCGCCGGGACAGGGGACACCGGGGAGCTGTTTTTT	TRBD1	TRBV9	-	TRBJ2-2
CASSIGTGFMNTEAFF	TGTGCCAGTAGTATCGGGACAGGGTTCATGAACACTGAAGCTTTCTTT	TRBD1	TRBV19	-	TRBJ1-1
CATSDPGTQGTDTQYF	TGTGCCACCAGTGATCCCGGGACACAGGGCACAGATACGCAGTATTTT	-	TRBV24-1	few	TRBJ2-3
CASSPTGANQPQHF	TGTGCCAGCAGCCCCACAGGGGCCAATCAGCCCCAGCATTTT	TRBD1	TRBV7-9	-	TRBJ1-5
CSVDGHLDYGYTF	TGCAGCGTTGATGGACATTTAGACTATGGCTACACCTTC	-	TRBV29-1	once	TRBJ1-2
CASSMGPRGNQPQHF	TGTGCCAGTAGTATGGGCCCCAGGGGGAATCAGCCCCAGCATTTT	TRBD1	TRBV19	-	TRBJ1-5
CASSPNTDTQYF	TGCGCCAGCAGCCCCAACACAGATACGCAGTATTTT	-	TRBV4-1	-	TRBJ2-3
CASSYSRWGVAYEQYF	TGTGCCAGCAGTTACTCGAGGTGGGGGGTAGCCTACGAGCAGTACTTC	-	TRBV6-2/TRBV6-3	-	TRBJ2-7
CASSESQARELFF	TGTGCCAGCAGTGAAAGTCAAGCGAGGGAACTGTTTTTT	-	TRBV6-1	-	TRBJ1-4
CAWSSPPGVGQPQHF	TGTGCCTGGAGTAGCCCCCCGGGGGTTGGGCAGCCCCAGCATTTT	-	TRBV30	-	TRBJ1-5
CASSLEETYPQHF	TGTGCCAGCAGCTTAGAAGAAACCTACCCCCAGCATTTT	-	TRBV11-3	-	TRBJ1-5